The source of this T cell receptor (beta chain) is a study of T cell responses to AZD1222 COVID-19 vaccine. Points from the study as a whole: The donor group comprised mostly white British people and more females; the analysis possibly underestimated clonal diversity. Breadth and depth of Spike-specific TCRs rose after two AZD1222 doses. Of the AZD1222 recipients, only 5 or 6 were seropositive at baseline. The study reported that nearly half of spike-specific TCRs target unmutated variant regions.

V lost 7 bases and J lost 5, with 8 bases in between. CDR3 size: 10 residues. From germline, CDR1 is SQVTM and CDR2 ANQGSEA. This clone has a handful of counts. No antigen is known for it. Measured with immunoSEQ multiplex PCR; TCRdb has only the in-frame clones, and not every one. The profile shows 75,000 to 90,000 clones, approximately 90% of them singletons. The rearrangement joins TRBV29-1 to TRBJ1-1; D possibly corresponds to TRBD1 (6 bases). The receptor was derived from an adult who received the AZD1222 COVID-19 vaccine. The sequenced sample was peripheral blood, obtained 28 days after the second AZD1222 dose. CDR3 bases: TGCAGCGCCGGGACAACTGAAGCTTTCTTT. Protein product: CSAGTTEAFF.